This T cell receptor beta chain was captured by sequencing in a study of blood T cell repertoires in COVID-19. Study information: The analysed material was cDNA or gDNA that came from T cells, B-cell-depleted T cells, or PBMCs.

The CDR3 is made up of 14 amino acids. The germline CDR1 and CDR2 sequences are SNHLY and FYNNEI. Trimming removed 3 bases at V and 12 bases at J, with 18 bases between. The assay was immunoSEQ multiplex PCR, and TCRdb's table has in-frame clones only and misses some. The sample holds about 48,000 clones, about 76% seen once. The V call is TRBV2, the J call TRBJ2-1; D is possibly TRBD2 (5 bases). The sequencing input was peripheral blood. The sequence was obtained from a human donor with active or convalescent COVID-19. The donor label of this sample is uncertain. The CDR3 nucleotides are TGTGCCAGCAGTGATTACGGGATCGGTTCGTGGCAGTTCTTC. Amino acids: CASSDYGIGSWQFF.